The clone carrying this T cell receptor beta chain came up a few times. Its antigen remains unidentified. The entry originates in a study of T-cell memory formation after mild COVID-19. General study findings and limits: Pre-infection memory carried some responding clones, suggesting that cross-reactive memory joined.

The CDR3 consists of 15 residues. Germline assignment: CDR1 SGHVS and CDR2 FQNEAQ. V shed 5 bases and J 4 bases; nucleotides not matched to a gene: 10. Employing constant-segment primers, 5'RACE generated TCR alpha and TCR beta cDNA libraries bearing sample barcodes and UMIs. TCRdb ran MiXCR on the 5' RACE reads and lists one entry per CDR3 protein. The data contain tens of thousands of distinct CDR3 sequences, 16% of them singletons. This chain links TRBV7-8 with TRBJ2-7, with TRBD1 matching 8 bases. The sequenced sample was PBMCs or a T cell subset sorted from them (not recorded which). The TCR sequence derives from an adult woman who had mild COVID-19 (a few samples of this study predate the infection). Cell type and time point are not known. The CDR3 DNA follows: TGTGCCAGCAGCCAAGGGCCGGGACAGGTTTACGAGCAGTACTTC. This gives the protein CASSQGPGQVYEQYF.